Below are 2 T cell receptor beta chains sequenced from a single sample in a study of brain metastases from non-small cell lung cancer. The assay was immunoSEQ multiplex PCR, and TCRdb's table has in-frame clones only and misses some. The sample lists some 1,000 clones, 70% to 85% occurring once. The sequencing input was tissue from a brain metastasis. Every receptor here comes from a donor aged 40 or over with non-small cell lung cancer.

The V call is TRBV19, the J call TRBJ1-2; D gene ambiguous. Germline CDR1 LNHDA, CDR2 SQIVND (reference sequence). The CDR3 is 15 amino acids. The V gene lost 5 bases and the J gene lost 7 bases, with 20 bases spanning the gap. CDR3: CASSVGSPKGGGYTF. CDR3 DNA: TGTGCCAGTAGTGTTGGGAGTCCTAAAGGTGGTGGCTACACCTTC.

V usage is TRBV7-8 and J usage is TRBJ2-7; 10 positions agree with TRBD2. The ends lost 3 bases at V and 3 bases at J; junction bases unmatched: 5. There are 15 residues in the CDR3. CDR1 is SGHVS and CDR2 is FQNEAQ in the germline V gene. CDR3 nucleotide sequence: TGTGCCAGCAGCTTTGTAGCTAGCGGGAGCTACGAGCAGTACTTC. As protein: CASSFVASGSYEQYF.